Given below is one T cell receptor (beta chain) in context. This entry comes from a study of control samples from healthy donors and cancer patients. The CDR3 extends over 17 amino acids. Germline V gives CDR1 LNHDA, CDR2 SQIVND (reference sequence). The junction had 6 bases not matched to a gene; V was cut back by 0 bases and J by 2 bases. Only in-frame clones appear in the TCRdb table, and some are missing; sequencing was by immunoSEQ multiplex PCR. The profile shows roughly 30,000 clones, approximately 95% of them singletons. This chain joins TRBV19 and TRBJ2-3; 9 positions match TRBD2. Sequences were obtained from PBMCs. The sequence came from a man between 35 and 55 years old with colorectal cancer. CDR3: CASSIEGTSGYTDTQYF. The DNA of the CDR3 is TGTGCCAGTAGTATAGAGGGAACTAGCGGGTACACAGATACGCAGTATTTT.